The present TCR beta chain was sequenced within a study of blood T cells in healthy people across ages. On this clonotype: Its antigen is undetermined.

Study findings and constraints: It was found that TCR beta diversity correlated strongly with the percentage of naive T cells. Because sorting was not performed, PBMCs prevented conclusive naive versus antigen-experienced comparison.

Primers used in a second PCR of about 6 to 11 cycles were a sample-barcoded 5' primer and a J-beta primer mix. Each CDR3 protein gets one entry after TCRdb re-called the 5' RACE reads with MiXCR. The repertoire holds some 1,500,000 distinct CDR3 sequences, with around 40% as singletons. This CDR3 is built from 16 residues. Germline lookup yields CDR1 LGHNA and CDR2 YNFKEQ. The receptor was isolated from a young woman in good health. The sample taken for sequencing was blood. The chain carries TRBV4-2 and TRBJ2-1; D gene uncertain. The J call may be incorrect, as the DNA end agrees better with TRBJ2-7. CDR3 in DNA: TGTGCCAGCAGCCAAGATCGAATACTCTTTTACAATGAGCAGTACTTC. This sequence encodes CASSQDRILFYNEQYF.